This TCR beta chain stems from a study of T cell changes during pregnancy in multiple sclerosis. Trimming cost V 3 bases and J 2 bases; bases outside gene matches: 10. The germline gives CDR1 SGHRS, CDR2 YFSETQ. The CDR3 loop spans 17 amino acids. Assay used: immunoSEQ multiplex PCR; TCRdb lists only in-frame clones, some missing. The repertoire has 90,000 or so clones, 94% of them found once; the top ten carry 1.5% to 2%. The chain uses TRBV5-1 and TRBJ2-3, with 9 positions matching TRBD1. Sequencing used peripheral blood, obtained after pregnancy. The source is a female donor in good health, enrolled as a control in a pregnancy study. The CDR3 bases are TGCGCCAGCAGCTCTCGGGTAGACAGGGGGGCCACAGATACGCAGTATTTT. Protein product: CASSSRVDRGATDTQYF.